This paragraph covers one T cell receptor beta chain sequence. The target of this receptor is not known. Per-base qualities were not stored, and no clone one base away is much larger. This sample is drawn from a study of T cell repertoires in cytomegalovirus infection (dated by TCRdb to the late 2010s). About the full investigation: Because public TCR beta signatures pointed to carriage of CMV infection together with the matching HLA type, the HLA type of each donor mattered for the analysis. Results the study describes overall, beyond this receptor: In the ex vivo response, HLA-C-restricted CMV-specific TCR beta clonotypes were dominant, and in two of eight donors the single most frequent clonotype came from this HLA-C-restricted group. Carriers of CMV infection plus the relevant HLA type were discriminated by the cumulative frequency of public TCR beta family members in the study cohort and in an independent 352-donor cohort.

The data were produced on an Illumina HiSeq 1500. TCRdb reran the public reads through fastp at Q25 and MiXCR, keeping productive beta chains. CDR3 protein duplicates are merged, each entry listing the most common genes and DNA. Present in this sample are some 230,000 distinct CDR3 sequences, about 23% of which were seen just once. About 20% of the sample is taken by the ten largest. The germline V gene (reference sequence) gives CDR1 as LGHDT and CDR2 as YNNKEL. The CDR3 runs 14 amino acids, cysteine and phenylalanine included. Only the CDR3 part of the read is kept: 42 bases, read in frame from the first base. A distance of 14 bases separates the germline ends of V and J, which lose 8 bases and 1 base respectively.

Source material: CD8+ T cells from PBMCs. The rearrangement joined TRBV3-1 to TRBJ1-1, with the identity of the D gene unclear. The clonotype comes from a human donor in good health (CMV status not recorded). Some clones in this sample may be carry-over from other donors' samples. The encoded CDR3 is CASRPYPENTEAFF. The DNA sequence is as follows: TGTGCCAGCCGACCATATCCAGAGAACACTGAAGCTTTCTTT.